The 2 T cell receptor beta chains in this list originate from one sample, sequenced in a study of blood T cell repertoires in COVID-19. The data were produced by immunoSEQ multiplex PCR, yet TCRdb's version contains in-frame clones alone and is incomplete. The sample holds 380,000 or so clones; 80% to 90% are singletons and the top ten take 1.3%. The sequencing input was PBMCs or T cells enriched from blood (not recorded which). These receptors all stem from a man aged 30-40 years who had recovered from COVID-19.

V is TRBV7-8 and J is TRBJ1-2; TRBD1 might be the D (6 bases). With 5 bases removed from V and 6 bases from J, the gap between germline ends came to 13 bases. Germline assignment: CDR1 SGHVS and CDR2 FQNEAQ. The CDR3 is 13 amino acids. The CDR3 is CASSRRGRDGYTF. CDR3 bases: TGTGCCAGCAGCCGCAGGGGTCGGGATGGCTACACCTTC.

This chain connects TRBV28 to TRBJ1-2, with D uncertain. This CDR3 spans 14 amino acids. V lost 3 bases to trimming and J lost 3 bases, with 11 bases between them. Germline V gene sequence: CDR1 MDHEN, CDR2 SYDVKM. Here the CDR3 reads CASSLFQDYYGYTF. The CDR3 nucleotides read TGTGCCAGCAGTTTGTTTCAGGATTACTATGGCTACACCTTC.